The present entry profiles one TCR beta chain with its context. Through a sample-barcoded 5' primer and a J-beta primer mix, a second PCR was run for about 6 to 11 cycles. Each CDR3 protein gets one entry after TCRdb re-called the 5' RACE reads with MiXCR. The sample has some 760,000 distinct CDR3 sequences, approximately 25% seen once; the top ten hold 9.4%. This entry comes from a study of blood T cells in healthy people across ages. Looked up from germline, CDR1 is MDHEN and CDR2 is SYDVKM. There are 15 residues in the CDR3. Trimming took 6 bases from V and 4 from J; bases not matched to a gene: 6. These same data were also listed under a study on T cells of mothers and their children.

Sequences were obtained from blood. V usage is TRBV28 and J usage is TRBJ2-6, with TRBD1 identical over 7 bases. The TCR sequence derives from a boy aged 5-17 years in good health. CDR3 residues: CASRPTGDGANVLTF. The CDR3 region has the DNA TGTGCCAGCAGACCAACAGGGGACGGGGCCAACGTCCTGACTTTC.